The table lists the clone carrying this T cell receptor beta chain with a few counts. Its antigen is unidentified. Trimming removed 0 bases at V and 7 bases at J, with 9 bases between. This CDR3 spans 13 amino acids. CDR1 is MNHNY, CDR2 SVGAGI, per germline (reference sequence). Amplified regions were TCR beta CDR3 sequences from RNA transcripts. Using the HTBI primer set, a first-round RT-PCR was run on the TCR CDR3. TCRdb fed the multiplex PCR reads into MiXCR, producing one record per CDR3 protein. The repertoire holds about 530,000 distinct CDR3 sequences, with 17% as singletons. Exclusion followed for patients with uncontrolled infection, other autoimmune disease, pregnancy or lactation. Diagnoses were made from clinical symptoms, serum measures (thyroxine and TRAb), thyroid ultrasound and orbital computed tomography. Over 8 ml fresh peripheral blood yielded the PBMCs. The entry originates in a study of T cells in Graves' hyperthyroidism and ophthalmopathy.

Study findings and constraints: A 13 V-J model separated ophthalmopathy from stable hyperthyroidism.

The genes are TRBV6-6 and TRBJ1-2; TRBD1 might be the D (5 bases). This sequence originates from a woman aged 18-29 years with Graves' ophthalmopathy. The sample consisted of blood. The CDR3 sequence is CASSYSRGGGYTF. The DNA for the CDR3 is TGTGCCAGCAGTTACTCGAGGGGCGGTGGCTACACCTTC.